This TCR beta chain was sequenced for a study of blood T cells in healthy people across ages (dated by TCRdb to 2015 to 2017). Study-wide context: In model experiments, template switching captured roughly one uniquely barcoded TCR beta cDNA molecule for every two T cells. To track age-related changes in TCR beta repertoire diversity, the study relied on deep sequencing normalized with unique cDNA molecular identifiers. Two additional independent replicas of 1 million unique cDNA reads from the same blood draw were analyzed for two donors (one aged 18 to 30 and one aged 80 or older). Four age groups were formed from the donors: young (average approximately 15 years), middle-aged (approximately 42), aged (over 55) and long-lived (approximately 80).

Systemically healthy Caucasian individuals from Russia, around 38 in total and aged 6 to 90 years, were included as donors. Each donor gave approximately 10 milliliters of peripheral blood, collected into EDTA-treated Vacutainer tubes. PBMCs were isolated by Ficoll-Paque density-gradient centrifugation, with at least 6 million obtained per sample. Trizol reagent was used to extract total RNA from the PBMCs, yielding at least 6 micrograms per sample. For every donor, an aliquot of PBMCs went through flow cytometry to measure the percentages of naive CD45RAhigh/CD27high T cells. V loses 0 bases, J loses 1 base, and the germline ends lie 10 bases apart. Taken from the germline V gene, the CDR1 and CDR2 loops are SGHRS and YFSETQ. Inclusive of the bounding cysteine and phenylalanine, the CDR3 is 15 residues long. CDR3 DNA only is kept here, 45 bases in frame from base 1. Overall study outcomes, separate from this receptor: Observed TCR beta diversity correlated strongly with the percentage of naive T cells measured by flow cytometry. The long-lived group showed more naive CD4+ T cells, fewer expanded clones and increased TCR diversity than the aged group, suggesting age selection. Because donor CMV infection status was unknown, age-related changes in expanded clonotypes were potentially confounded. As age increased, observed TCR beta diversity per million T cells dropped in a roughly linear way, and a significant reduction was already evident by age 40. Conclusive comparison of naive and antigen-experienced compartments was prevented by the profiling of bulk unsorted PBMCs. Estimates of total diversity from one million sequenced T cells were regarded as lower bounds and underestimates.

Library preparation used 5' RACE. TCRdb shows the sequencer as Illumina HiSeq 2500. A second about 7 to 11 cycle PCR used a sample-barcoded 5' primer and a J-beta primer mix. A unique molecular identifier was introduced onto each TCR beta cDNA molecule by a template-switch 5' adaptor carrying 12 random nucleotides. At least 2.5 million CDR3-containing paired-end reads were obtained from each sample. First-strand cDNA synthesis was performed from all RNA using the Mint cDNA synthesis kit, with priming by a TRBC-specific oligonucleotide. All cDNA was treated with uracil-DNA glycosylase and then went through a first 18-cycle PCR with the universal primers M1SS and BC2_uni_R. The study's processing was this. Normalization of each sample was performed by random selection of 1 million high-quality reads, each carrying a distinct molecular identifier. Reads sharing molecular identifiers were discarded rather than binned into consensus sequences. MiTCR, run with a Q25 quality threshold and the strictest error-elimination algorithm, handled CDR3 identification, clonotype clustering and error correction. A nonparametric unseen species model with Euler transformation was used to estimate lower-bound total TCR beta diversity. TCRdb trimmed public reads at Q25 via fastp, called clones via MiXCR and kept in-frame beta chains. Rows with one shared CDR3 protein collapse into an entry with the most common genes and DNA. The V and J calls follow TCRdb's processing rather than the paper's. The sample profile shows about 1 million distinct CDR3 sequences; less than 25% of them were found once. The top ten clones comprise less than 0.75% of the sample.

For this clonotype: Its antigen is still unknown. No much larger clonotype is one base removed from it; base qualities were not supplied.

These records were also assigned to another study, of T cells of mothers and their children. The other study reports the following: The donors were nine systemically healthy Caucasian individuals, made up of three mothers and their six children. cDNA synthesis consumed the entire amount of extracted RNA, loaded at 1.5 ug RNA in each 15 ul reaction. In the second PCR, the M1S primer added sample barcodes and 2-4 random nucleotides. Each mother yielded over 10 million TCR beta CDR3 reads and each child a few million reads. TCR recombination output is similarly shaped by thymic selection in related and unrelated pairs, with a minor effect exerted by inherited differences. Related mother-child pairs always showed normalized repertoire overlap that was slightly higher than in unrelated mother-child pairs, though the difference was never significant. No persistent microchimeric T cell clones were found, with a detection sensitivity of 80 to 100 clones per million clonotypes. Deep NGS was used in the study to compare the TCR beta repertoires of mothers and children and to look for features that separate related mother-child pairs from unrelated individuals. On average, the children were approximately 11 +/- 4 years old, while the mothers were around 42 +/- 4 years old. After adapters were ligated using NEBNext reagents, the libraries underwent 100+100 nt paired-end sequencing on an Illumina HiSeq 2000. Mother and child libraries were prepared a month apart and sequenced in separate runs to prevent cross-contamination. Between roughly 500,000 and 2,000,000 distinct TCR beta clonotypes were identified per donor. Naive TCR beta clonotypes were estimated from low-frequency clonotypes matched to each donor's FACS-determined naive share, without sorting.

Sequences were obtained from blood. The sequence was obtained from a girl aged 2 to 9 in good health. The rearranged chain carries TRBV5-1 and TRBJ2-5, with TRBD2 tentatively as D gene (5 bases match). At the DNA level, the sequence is TGCGCCAGCAGCTTGGTTGAGACTACCCAAGAGACCCAGTACTTC. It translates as CASSLVETTQETQYF.